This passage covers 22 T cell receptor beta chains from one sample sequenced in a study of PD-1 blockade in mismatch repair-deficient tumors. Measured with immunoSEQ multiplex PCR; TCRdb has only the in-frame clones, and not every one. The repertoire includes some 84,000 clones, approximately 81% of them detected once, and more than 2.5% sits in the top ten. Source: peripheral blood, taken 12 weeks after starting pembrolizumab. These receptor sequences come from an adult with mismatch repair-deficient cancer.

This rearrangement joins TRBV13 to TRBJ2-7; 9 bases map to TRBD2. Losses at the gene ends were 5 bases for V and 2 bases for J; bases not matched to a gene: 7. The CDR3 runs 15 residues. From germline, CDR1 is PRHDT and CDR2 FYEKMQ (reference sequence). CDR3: CASSPPASGAYEQYF. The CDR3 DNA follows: TGTGCCAGCAGCCCCCCGGCTAGCGGGGCCTACGAGCAGTACTTC.

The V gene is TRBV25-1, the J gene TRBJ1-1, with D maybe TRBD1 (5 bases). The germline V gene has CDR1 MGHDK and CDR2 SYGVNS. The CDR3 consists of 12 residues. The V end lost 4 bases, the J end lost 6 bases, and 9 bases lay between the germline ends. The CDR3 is CASSGDGPEAFF. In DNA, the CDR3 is TGTGCCAGCAGTGGGGACGGCCCTGAAGCTTTCTTT.

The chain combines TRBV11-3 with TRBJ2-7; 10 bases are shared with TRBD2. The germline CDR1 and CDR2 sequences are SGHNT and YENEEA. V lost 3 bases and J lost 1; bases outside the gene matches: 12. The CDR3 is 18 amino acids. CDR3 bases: TGTGCCAGCAGCTTTAGGTTATCGGCTAGCGGGAGATCCTACGAGCAGTACTTC. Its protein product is CASSFRLSASGRSYEQYF.

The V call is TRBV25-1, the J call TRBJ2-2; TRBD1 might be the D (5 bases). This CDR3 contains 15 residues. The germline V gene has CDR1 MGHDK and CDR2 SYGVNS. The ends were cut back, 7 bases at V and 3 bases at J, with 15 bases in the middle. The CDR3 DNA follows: TGTGCCAGCACCGACAACGACAGATACACCGGGGAGCTGTTTTTT. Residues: CASTDNDRYTGELFF.

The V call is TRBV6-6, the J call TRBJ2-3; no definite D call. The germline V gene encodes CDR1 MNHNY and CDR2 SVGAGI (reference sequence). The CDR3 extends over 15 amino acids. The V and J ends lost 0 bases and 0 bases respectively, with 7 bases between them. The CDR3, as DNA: TGTGCCAGCAGTTACTCGCCCCCTAGCACAGATACGCAGTATTTT. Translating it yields CASSYSPPSTDTQYF.

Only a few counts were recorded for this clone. The CDR3 nucleotides read TGTGCCAGCAGCCCGCCAGGGAATAGCAATCAGCCCCAGCATTTT. It encodes CASSPPGNSNQPQHF. The chain combines TRBV7-9 with TRBJ1-5, with a weak D call TRBD1 (5 bases). The germline gives CDR1 SEHNR, CDR2 FQNEAQ (reference sequence). Trimming took off 5 bases at V and 0 bases at J, with 11 bases between the two ends. CDR3 length equals 15 residues.

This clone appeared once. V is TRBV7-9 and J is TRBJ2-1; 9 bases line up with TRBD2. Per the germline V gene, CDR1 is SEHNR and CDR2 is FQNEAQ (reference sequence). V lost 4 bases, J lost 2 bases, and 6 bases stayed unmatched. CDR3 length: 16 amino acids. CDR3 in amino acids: CASSSRLAAAYNEQFF. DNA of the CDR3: TGTGCCAGCAGCTCCCGACTAGCGGCAGCCTACAATGAGCAGTTCTTC.

CDR3 DNA sequence: TGTGCCAGCAGCCCTTTCGCGGGTCCCGTCTACGAGCAGTACTTC. Translation: CASSPFAGPVYEQYF. V is TRBV7-3 and J is TRBJ2-7; possible D gene TRBD2, 5 bases. From germline, CDR1 is SGHTA and CDR2 FQGTGA. CDR3 length equals 15 residues. The V gene lost 5 bases and the J gene lost 3 bases, with 17 bases spanning the gap.

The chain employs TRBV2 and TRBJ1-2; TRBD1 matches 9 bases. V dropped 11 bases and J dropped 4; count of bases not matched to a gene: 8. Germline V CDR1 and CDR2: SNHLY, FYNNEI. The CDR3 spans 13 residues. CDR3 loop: CAGSTGGGYGYTF. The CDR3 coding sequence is TGTGCCGGATCGACAGGGGGGGGCTATGGCTACACCTTC.

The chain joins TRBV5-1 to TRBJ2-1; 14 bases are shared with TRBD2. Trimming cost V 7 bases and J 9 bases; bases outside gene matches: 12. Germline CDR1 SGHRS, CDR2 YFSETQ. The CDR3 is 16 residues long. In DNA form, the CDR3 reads TGCGCCAGCCGCCTGATGGCGACTAGCGGGAGGGTTGAGCAGTTCTTC. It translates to CASRLMATSGRVEQFF.

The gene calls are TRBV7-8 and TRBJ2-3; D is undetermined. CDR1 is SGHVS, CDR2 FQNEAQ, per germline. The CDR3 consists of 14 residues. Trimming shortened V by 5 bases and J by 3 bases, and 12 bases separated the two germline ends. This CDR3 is CASSPRLRTDTQYF. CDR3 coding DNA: TGTGCCAGCAGCCCAAGGTTGAGGACAGATACGCAGTATTTT.

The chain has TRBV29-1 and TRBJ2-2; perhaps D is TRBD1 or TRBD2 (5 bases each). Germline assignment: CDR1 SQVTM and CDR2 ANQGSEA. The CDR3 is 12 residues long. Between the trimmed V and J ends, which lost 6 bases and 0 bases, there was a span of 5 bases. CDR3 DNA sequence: TGCAGCGTGGGACCGAACACCGGGGAGCTGTTTTTT. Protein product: CSVGPNTGELFF.

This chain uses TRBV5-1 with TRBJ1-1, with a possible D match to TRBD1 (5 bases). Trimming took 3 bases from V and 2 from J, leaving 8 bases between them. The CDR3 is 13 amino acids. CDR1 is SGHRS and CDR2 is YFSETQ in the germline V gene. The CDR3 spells CASSSQANTEAFF. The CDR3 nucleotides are TGCGCCAGCAGCTCACAGGCAAACACTGAAGCTTTCTTT.

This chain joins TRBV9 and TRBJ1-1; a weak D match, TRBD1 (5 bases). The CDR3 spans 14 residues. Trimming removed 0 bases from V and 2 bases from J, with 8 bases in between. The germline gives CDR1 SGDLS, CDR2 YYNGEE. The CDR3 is CASSVAGQNTEAFF. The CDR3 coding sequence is TGTGCCAGCAGCGTAGCAGGACAAAACACTGAAGCTTTCTTT. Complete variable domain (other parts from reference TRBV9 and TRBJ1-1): DSGVTQTPKHLITATGQRVTLRCSPRSGDLSVYWYQQSLDQGLQFLIQYYNGEERAKGNILERFSAQQFPDLHSELNLSSLELGDSALYFCASSVAGQNTEAFFGQGTRLTVV.

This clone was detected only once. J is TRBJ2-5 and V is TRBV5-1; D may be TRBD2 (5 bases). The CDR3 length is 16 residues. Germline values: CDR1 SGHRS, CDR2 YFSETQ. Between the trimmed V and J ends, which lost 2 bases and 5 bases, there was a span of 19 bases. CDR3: CASSFSVQAPGETQYF. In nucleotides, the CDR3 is TGCGCCAGCAGCTTCTCCGTACAAGCCCCGGGGGAGACCCAGTACTTC.

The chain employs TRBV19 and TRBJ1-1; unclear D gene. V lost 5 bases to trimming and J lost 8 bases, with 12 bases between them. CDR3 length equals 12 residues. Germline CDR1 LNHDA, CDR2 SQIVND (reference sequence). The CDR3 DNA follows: TGTGCCAGTAGTTACGGAACGGCCGAAGCTTTCTTT. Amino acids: CASSYGTAEAFF. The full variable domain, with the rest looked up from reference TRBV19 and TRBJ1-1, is DGGITQSPKYLFRKEGQNVTLSCEQNLNHDAMYWYRQDPGQGLRLIYYSQIVNDFQKGDIAEGYSVSREKKESFPLTVTSAQKNPTAFYLCASSYGTAEAFFGQGTRLTVV.

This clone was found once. The CDR3: CASRALWGGNVLTF. The CDR3 nucleotides are TGTGCCAGCAGGGCTTTATGGGGCGGTAACGTCCTGACTTTC. The J gene is TRBJ2-6, the V gene TRBV6-1; a possible D gene is TRBD1 (5 bases). Germline CDR1 reads MNHNS; CDR2 reads SASEGT. This CDR3 has 14 residues. V gave up 6 bases and J gave up 10 bases, with 16 bases separating them.

The CDR3 DNA follows: TGTGCCAGCAGCCCTAATCAGGGTAGCGATGAGCAGTTCTTC. Its protein product is CASSPNQGSDEQFF. The chain carries TRBV7-3 and TRBJ2-1; tentatively, D is TRBD1 or TRBD2 (5 bases each). The germline V and J ends were trimmed by 5 bases and 8 bases, with 16 bases remaining between them. The CDR3 is 14 residues long. From germline, CDR1 is SGHTA and CDR2 FQGTGA. The whole variable domain, filled in from reference TRBV7-3 and TRBJ2-1, reads GAGVSQTPSNKVTEKGKYVELRCDPISGHTALYWYRQSLGQGPEFLIYFQGTGAADDSGLPNDRFFAVRPEGSVSTLKIQRTERGDSAVYLCASSPNQGSDEQFFGPGTRLTVL.

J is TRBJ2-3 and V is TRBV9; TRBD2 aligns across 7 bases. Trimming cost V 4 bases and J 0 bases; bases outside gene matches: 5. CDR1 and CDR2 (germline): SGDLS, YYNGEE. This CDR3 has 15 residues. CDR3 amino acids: CASSPPGGSTDTQYF. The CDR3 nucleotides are TGTGCCAGCAGCCCCCCCGGGGGGAGCACAGATACGCAGTATTTT.

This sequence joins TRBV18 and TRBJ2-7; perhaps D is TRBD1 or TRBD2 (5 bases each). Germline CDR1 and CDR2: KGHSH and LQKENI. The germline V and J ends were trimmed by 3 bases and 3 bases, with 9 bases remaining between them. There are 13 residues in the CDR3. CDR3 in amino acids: CASSPGRGYEQYF. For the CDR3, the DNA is TGTGCCAGCTCACCGGGACGGGGCTACGAGCAGTACTTC.

For the CDR3, the DNA is TGCGCCAGCAGCTCGTCCGGGACAGGCCTCACAGATACGCAGTATTTT. It encodes CASSSSGTGLTDTQYF. The rearrangement links TRBV5-1 to TRBJ2-3, with 8 bases lining up with TRBD1. With 3 bases clipped from V and 2 bases from J, the junction kept 8 bases outside the gene matches. Germline CDR1 is SGHRS and CDR2 is YFSETQ. This CDR3 has 16 residues.

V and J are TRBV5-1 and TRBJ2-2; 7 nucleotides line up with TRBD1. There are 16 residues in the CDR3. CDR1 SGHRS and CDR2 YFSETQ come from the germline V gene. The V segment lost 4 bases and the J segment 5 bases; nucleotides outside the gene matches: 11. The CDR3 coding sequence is TGCGCCAGCAGCGTGGATGGACAGGTTCGGACCGGGGAGCTGTTTTTT. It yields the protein CASSVDGQVRTGELFF. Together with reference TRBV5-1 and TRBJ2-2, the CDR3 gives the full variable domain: KAGVTQTPRYLIKTRGQQVTLSCSPISGHRSVSWYQQTPGQGLQFLFEYFSETQRNKGNFPGRFSGRQFSNSRSEMNVSTLELGDSALYLCASSVDGQVRTGELFFGEGSRLTVL.